A single T cell receptor beta chain is shown here with its context. Antigen unknown. Each sample had two DNA replicates, roughly 0.5 ug blood or roughly 1.4 ug tissue. Using immunoSEQ multiplex PCR, the repertoire was profiled, and TCRdb retains in-frame clones only, with some absent. The table lists more than 65,000 clones, 80% of them singletons, with about 4.5% in the top ten. This record comes from a study of early stage breast cancer tumors. The overall study: About 70% of the 16 invasive tumors were ER+, PR+ and HER2-.

Findings and caveats of the study: In 14 of 16 patients, blood comparison separated tumor from normal breast. Most shared enriched TCRB sequences were commonly generated ones.

Germline V lookup: CDR1 MDHEN, CDR2 SYDVKM. V was pared by 6 bases and J by 3 bases, with 16 bases between. CDR3 length equals 15 residues. Sequencing was performed on blood. The rearrangement uses TRBV28 and TRBJ2-3; D tentatively reads TRBD1 or TRBD2 (5 bases each). This clonotype was obtained from a person in their 40s with breast cancer. The CDR3 DNA follows: TGTGCCAGCAGCGACGGGGCAGGGTGGACAGATACGCAGTATTTT. This encodes CASSDGAGWTDTQYF.